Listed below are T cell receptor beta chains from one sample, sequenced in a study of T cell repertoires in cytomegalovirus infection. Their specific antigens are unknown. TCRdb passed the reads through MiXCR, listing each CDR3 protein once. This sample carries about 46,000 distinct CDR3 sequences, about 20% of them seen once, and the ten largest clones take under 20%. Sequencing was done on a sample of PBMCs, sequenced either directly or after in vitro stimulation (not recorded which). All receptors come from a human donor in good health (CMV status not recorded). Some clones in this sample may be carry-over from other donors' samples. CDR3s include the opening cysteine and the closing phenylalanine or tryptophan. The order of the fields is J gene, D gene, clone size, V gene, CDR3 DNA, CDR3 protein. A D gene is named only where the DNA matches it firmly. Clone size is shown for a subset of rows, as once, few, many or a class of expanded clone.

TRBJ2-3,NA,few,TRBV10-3,TGTGCCATCAGTGGGGTGAGAAACACAGATACGCAGTATTTT,CAISGVRNTDTQYF
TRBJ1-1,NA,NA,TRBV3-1,TGTGCCAGCAGCCAAGTCGCTTCAGGGCCCATGAACACTGAAGCTTTCTTT,CASSQVASGPMNTEAFF
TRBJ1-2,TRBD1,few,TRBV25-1,TGTGCCAGCAGTGAATTCGCCGGACAGGGTAATGGCTACACCTTC,CASSEFAGQGNGYTF
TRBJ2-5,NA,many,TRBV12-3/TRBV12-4,TGTGCCAGCGGCCGGGACAACCAAGAGACCCAGTACTTC,CASGRDNQETQYF
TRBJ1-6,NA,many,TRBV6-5,TGTGCCAGCAGTTATCGCAGAAGCTCCTATAATTCACCCCTCCACTTT,CASSYRRSSYNSPLHF
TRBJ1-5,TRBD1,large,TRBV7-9,TGTGCCAGCAGCCCCGGACAGGGTCTCCAGCCCCAGCATTTT,CASSPGQGLQPQHF
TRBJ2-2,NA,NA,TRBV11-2,TGTGCCAGCAGCCCAGGAGGAGGGCCTAACACCGGGGAGCTGTTTTTT,CASSPGGGPNTGELFF
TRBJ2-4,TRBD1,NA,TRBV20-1,TGCAGTGCTAGAGATAGTGGACAGGGTGACAAAAACATTCAGTACTTC,CSARDSGQGDKNIQYF
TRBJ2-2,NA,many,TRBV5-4,TGTGCCAGCAGCTTTGGACAGGCGGGGACCGGGGAGCTGTTTTTT,CASSFGQAGTGELFF
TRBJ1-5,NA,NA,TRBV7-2,TGTGCCAGCAGCTTTTTCCGGGATCAGCCCCAGCATTTT,CASSFFRDQPQHF
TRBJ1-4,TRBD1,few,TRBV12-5,TGTGCTAGTGGGACGGGACAGGGTAACGAAAAACTGTTTTTT,CASGTGQGNEKLFF
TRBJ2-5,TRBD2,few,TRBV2,TGTGCCAGCAGTGAAGCTTCGGGAGGGGAGACCCAGTACTTC,CASSEASGGETQYF
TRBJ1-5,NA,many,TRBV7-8,TGTGCCAGCACCTTTAGGGAGGGCCAGAACGGCGATCAGCCCCAGCATTTT,CASTFREGQNGDQPQHF
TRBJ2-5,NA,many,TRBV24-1,TGTGCCACCAGTGCCCCAGCCAGGGGAGGCTCAGAGACCCAGTACTTC,CATSAPARGGSETQYF
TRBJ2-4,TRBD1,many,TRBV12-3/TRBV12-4,TGTGCCAGCAGTTCCCGGGACAGGGTCGGCATTCAGTACTTC,CASSSRDRVGIQYF
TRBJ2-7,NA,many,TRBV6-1,TGTGCCAGCAGGGTTAACTCCTACGAGCAGTACTTC,CASRVNSYEQYF
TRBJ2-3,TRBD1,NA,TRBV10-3,TGTGCCATCAGTGACGGTCCCGGGACAGGACGCACAGATACGCAGTATTTT,CAISDGPGTGRTDTQYF
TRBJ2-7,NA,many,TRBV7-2,TGTGCCAGCAGCTTAAGAGATGTCTACGAGCAGTACTTC,CASSLRDVYEQYF
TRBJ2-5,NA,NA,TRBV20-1,TGCAGTGCGGAGGGCCCACAAGAGACCCAGTACTTC,CSAEGPQETQYF
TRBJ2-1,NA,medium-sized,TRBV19,TGTGCCAGTAGTAACGGGGCCTACAATGAGCAGTTCTTC,CASSNGAYNEQFF
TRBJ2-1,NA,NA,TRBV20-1,TGCAGTGCTTTGACACCTTACAATGAGCAGTTCTTC,CSALTPYNEQFF
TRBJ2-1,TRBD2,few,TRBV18,TGTGCCAGCTCATCCCTAGCGGGAGCTTGGGAGCAGTTCTTC,CASSSLAGAWEQFF
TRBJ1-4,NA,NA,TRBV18,TGTGCCAGCTCACCGGAGGGCTCGACTAATGAAAAACTGTTTTTT,CASSPEGSTNEKLFF
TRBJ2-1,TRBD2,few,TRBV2,TGTGCCAGCAGGAAAGCGGGAGGCGCCTACAATGAGCAGTTCTTC,CASRKAGGAYNEQFF
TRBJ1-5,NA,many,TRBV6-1,TGTGCCAGCGGGGGGGATGTGAGCAATCAGCCCCAGCATTTT,CASGGDVSNQPQHF
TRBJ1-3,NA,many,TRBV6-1,TGTGCCAGCAGTGATATCAGGAACTCTGGAAACACCATATATTTT,CASSDIRNSGNTIYF
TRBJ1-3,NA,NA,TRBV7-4,TGTGCCACGGAGGCGAGCTCTGGAAACACCATATATTTT,CATEASSGNTIYF
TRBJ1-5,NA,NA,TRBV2,TGTGCCAGCAGTGAAGGGAGCAGGGTCGGACAGCCCCAGCATTTT,CASSEGSRVGQPQHF
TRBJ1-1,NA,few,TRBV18,TGTGCCAGCTCACCACCGGACGGCCGGACTGAAGCTTTCTTT,CASSPPDGRTEAFF
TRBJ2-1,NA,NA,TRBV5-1,TGCGCCACCAAGCCCCTTGAATCCTACAATGAGCAGTTCTTC,CATKPLESYNEQFF
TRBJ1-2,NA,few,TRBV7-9,TGTGCCAGCAGCTTCGGCAGCGTCGAGCTGAATGGCTACACCTTC,CASSFGSVELNGYTF
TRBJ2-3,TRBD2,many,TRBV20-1,TGCAGTGCCCGACTAGCCACGGGGGCAGATACGCAGTATTTT,CSARLATGADTQYF
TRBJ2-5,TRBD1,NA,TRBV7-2,TGTGCCAGCAGCTCCCAGACAGGGTACCAAGAGACCCAGTACTTC,CASSSQTGYQETQYF
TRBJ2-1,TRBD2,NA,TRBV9,TGTGCCAGCTCCGGACTAGCGGGCGACAGTCCCAGTGGTGAGCAGTTCTTC,CASSGLAGDSPSGEQFF
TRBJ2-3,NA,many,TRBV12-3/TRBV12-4,TGTGCCAGCAGTTTATCTAGCACAGATACGCAGTATTTT,CASSLSSTDTQYF
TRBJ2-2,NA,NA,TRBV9,TGTGCCAGCGCCGGGGCTAGCTCGGCGCGGGAGCTGTTTTTT,CASAGASSARELFF
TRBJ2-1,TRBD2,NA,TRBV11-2,TGTGCCAGCAGCTTATCCAAGCGGGAGTATGAGCAGTTCTTC,CASSLSKREYEQFF
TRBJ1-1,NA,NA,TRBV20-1,TGCAGTGTACAGGGTCCGGACACTGAAGCTTTCTTT,CSVQGPDTEAFF
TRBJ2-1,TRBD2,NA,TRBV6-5,TGTGCCAGCAGTTACAGGCTAGCGGCCTACAATGAGCAGTTCTTC,CASSYRLAAYNEQFF
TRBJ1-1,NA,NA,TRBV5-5,TGTGCCAGCAGCTTGGGGAGCTTAACAGTCCCCACTGAAGCTTTCTTT,CASSLGSLTVPTEAFF
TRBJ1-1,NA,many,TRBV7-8,TGTGCCAGCAGCTTAGGCAGTTGGGGCACTGAAGCTTTCTTT,CASSLGSWGTEAFF